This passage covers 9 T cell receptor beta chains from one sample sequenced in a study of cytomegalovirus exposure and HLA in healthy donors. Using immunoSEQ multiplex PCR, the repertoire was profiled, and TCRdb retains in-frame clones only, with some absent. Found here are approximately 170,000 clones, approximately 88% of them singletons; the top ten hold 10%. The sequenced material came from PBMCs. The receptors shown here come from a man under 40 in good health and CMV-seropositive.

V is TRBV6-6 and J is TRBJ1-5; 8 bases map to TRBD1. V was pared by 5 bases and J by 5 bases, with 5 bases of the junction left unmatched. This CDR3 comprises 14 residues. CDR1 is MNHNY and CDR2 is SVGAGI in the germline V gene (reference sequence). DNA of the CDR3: TGTGCCAGCAGTCTGGGACAGGTCGATCAGCCCCAGCATTTT. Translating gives CASSLGQVDQPQHF.

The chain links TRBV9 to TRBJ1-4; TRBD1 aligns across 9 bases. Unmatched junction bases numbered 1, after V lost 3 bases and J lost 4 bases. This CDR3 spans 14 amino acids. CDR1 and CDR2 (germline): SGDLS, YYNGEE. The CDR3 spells CASSATGGNEKLFF. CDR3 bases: TGTGCCAGCAGCGCGACAGGGGGTAATGAAAAACTGTTTTTT.

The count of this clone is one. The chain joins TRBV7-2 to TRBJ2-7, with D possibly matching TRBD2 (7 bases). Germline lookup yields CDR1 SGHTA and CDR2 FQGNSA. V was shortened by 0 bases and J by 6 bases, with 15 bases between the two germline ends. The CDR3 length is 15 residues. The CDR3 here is CASSLALGGAPEQYF. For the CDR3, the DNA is TGTGCCAGCAGCTTAGCCTTGGGGGGGGCCCCCGAGCAGTACTTC.

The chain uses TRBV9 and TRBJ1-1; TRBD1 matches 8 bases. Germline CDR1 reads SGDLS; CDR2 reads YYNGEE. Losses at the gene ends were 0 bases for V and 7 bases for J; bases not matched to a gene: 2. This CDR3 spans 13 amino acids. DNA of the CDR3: TGTGCCAGCAGCGTAGGGGACAGGAGTGAAGCTTTCTTT. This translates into CASSVGDRSEAFF.

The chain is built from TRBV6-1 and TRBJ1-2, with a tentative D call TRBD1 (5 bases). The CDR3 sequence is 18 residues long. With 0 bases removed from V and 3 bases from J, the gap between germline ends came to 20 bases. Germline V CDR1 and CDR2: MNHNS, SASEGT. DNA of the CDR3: TGTGCCAGCAGTGAAGCGCCGCGGGGCAGCTCACAGGACTATGGCTACACCTTC. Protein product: CASSEAPRGSSQDYGYTF.

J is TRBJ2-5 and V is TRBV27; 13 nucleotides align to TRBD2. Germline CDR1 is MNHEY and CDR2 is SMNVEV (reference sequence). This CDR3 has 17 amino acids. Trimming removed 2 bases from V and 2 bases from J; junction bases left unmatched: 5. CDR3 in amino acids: CASSLTSGGGGQETQYF. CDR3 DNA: TGTGCCAGCAGTTTAACTAGCGGGGGGGGTGGTCAAGAGACCCAGTACTTC.

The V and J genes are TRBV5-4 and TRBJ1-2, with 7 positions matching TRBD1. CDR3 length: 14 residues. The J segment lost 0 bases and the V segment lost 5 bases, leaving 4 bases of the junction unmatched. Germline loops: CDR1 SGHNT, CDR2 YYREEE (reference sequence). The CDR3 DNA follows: TGTGCCAGCAGTCCGGGACAGCCTAACTATGGCTACACCTTC. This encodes CASSPGQPNYGYTF.

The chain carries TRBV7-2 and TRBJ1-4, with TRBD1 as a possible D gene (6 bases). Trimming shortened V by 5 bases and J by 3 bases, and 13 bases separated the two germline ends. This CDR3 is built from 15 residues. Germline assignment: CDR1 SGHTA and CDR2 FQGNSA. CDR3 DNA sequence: TGTGCCAGCAGCCTACAGGGTGTACCTAATGAAAAACTGTTTTTT. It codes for CASSLQGVPNEKLFF.

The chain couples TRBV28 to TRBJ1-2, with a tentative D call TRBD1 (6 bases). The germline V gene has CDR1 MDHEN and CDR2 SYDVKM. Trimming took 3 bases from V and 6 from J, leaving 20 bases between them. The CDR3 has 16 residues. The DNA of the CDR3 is TGTGCCAGCAGTTTGACAGGAAGGGTGAGAGTGAATGGCTACACCTTC. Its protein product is CASSLTGRVRVNGYTF.